The TCR beta chain under discussion was sequenced for a study of T-cell reconstitution after alpha-beta-depleted transplantation in children. Unique molecular identifiers featured in how the TCRbeta library was prepared. MiXCR, run by TCRdb on the PCR reads, gives a single entry per CDR3 protein. Of approximately 91,000 distinct CDR3 sequences in the sample, 7% to 9% were seen once. Many counts were recorded for this clonotype. V lost 5 bases and J lost 2, with 9 bases in between. The CDR3 spans 13 residues. Germline V gene lookup returns CDR1 MNHNY and CDR2 SVGAGI (reference sequence). The sequence derives from a human donor who donated a stem cell graft to a child with congenital amegakaryocytic thrombocytopenia. The genes are TRBV6-6 and TRBJ2-5, with D perhaps TRBD2 (6 bases). The input for sequencing was PBMCs from the stem cell graft donor, taken from the stem cell graft. The CDR3 reads CASSRRGQETQYF. In DNA form, the CDR3 reads TGTGCCAGCAGTCGCCGGGGGCAAGAGACCCAGTACTTC.